Below are 18 T cell receptor beta chains sequenced from a single sample in a study of blood T cell repertoires in COVID-19. This table comes from immunoSEQ multiplex PCR, and its TCRdb copy is limited to in-frame clones, with some not included. The table has about 190,000 clones, approximately 81% seen once. Specimen: peripheral blood. These receptors were collected from a human donor in a cohort sampled during active COVID-19.

The gene calls are TRBV7-8 and TRBJ2-7, with 8 bases fitting TRBD1. Per germline, CDR1 SGHVS and CDR2 FQNEAQ. The CDR3 runs to 14 residues. Trimming took 6 bases from V and 6 from J; bases not matched to a gene: 10. The CDR3 DNA reads TGTGCCAGCAGGGACGGACAGGGTTTCGGCGAGCAGTACTTC. It specifies CASRDGQGFGEQYF. The whole variable domain, filled in from reference TRBV7-8 and TRBJ2-7, reads GAGVSQSPRYKVAKRGQDVALRCDPISGHVSLFWYQQALGQGPEFLTYFQNEAQLDKSGLPSDRFFAERPEGSVSTLKIQRTQQEDSAVYLCASRDGQGFGEQYFGPGTRLTVT.

This clone was recorded a few times. This CDR3 is CASSPVVAGVSGELFF. The DNA for the CDR3 is TGTGCCAGCAGCCCCGTGGTAGCGGGAGTTTCCGGGGAGCTGTTTTTT. The chain is built from TRBV7-6 and TRBJ2-2, with TRBD2 matching 9 bases. Germline lookup yields CDR1 SGHVS and CDR2 FNYEAQ. V gave up 5 bases and J gave up 6 bases; unmatched junction bases: 10. CDR3 length equals 16 residues.

V and J are TRBV5-6 and TRBJ2-3; D might be TRBD2 (5 bases). The germline gives CDR1 SGHDT, CDR2 YYEEEE. There are 17 residues in the CDR3. Trimming pared 5 bases from V and 3 bases from J, leaving 22 bases between. CDR3 DNA sequence: TGTGCCAGCAGTTATAACCGCGGGTTGTCCCTGACAGATACGCAGTATTTT. It codes for CASSYNRGLSLTDTQYF.

The V and J genes are TRBV18 and TRBJ1-2; possibly TRBD1 for D (6 bases). The V gene lost 1 base and the J gene lost 6 bases, with 15 bases spanning the gap. The CDR3 is 15 amino acids. Germline loops: CDR1 KGHSH, CDR2 LQKENI. The CDR3 sequence: CASSPQTGIANGYTF. The CDR3, as DNA: TGTGCCAGCTCACCACAGACAGGTATCGCGAATGGCTACACCTTC.

The chain is built from TRBV24-1 and TRBJ2-3; 7 nucleotides line up with TRBD1. The germline V gene has CDR1 KGHDR and CDR2 SFDVKD. CDR3 length: 13 amino acids. The V gene end was trimmed by 9 bases and the J gene end by 2 bases; junction bases not matched to a gene: 4. The DNA of the CDR3 is TGTGCCACCTCTACAGGGGCCACAGATACGCAGTATTTT. It codes for CATSTGATDTQYF.

Ten or more counts support this clone. The chain carries TRBV28 and TRBJ2-7; 11 nucleotides agree with TRBD2. In germline, CDR1 is MDHEN, CDR2 SYDVKM. The CDR3 is 14 residues long. J gave up 3 bases and V 10 bases, and 8 bases lay outside the gene matches. The CDR3 spells CATVPGLAVYEQYF. In nucleotides, the CDR3 is TGTGCCACAGTACCGGGACTAGCGGTCTACGAGCAGTACTTC. Full variable domain (outside the CDR3, taken from reference TRBV28 and TRBJ2-7): DVKVTQSSRYLVKRTGEKVFLECVQDMDHENMFWYRQDPGLGLRLIYFSYDVKMKEKGDIPEGYSVSREKKERFSLILESASTNQTSMYLCATVPGLAVYEQYFGPGTRLTVT.

The chain joins TRBV11-2 to TRBJ1-4; 8 nucleotides match TRBD1. From germline, CDR1 is SGHAT and CDR2 FQNNGV. CDR3 length: 15 residues. V gave up 1 base and J gave up 8 bases; unmatched junction bases: 6. The CDR3 is CASSLGSQGDEKLFF. In nucleotides, the CDR3 is TGTGCCAGCAGCTTAGGGTCACAGGGGGACGAAAAACTGTTTTTT. The full variable domain, rest sourced from reference TRBV11-2 and TRBJ1-4, is EAGVAQSPRYKIIEKRQSVAFWCNPISGHATLYWYQQILGQGPKLLIQFQNNGVVDDSQLPKDRFSAERLKGVDSTLKIQPAKLEDSAVYLCASSLGSQGDEKLFFGSGTQLSVL.

The chain employs TRBV5-5 and TRBJ1-1; no firm D call. This CDR3 contains 13 residues. Germline V lookup: CDR1 SGHKS, CDR2 YYEKEE (reference sequence). V was cut by 2 bases and J by 2 bases, with 7 bases left in between. CDR3 region: CASSFLENTEAFF. The CDR3 DNA reads TGTGCCAGCAGCTTTTTAGAAAACACTGAAGCTTTCTTT.

This clone was picked up a small number of times. V is TRBV18 and J is TRBJ2-1, with 8 bases aligning to TRBD2. The CDR3 sequence is 17 residues long. The J segment lost 6 bases and the V segment lost 3 bases, leaving 13 bases of the junction unmatched. Germline V gene sequence: CDR1 KGHSH, CDR2 LQKENI. CDR3 sequence (DNA): TGTGCCAGCTCACCGGGATCCCGGACTAGCCTAATCAATGAGCAGTTCTTC. This codes for CASSPGSRTSLINEQFF. Together with reference TRBV18 and TRBJ2-1, the CDR3 gives the full variable domain: NAGVMQNPRHLVRRRGQEARLRCSPMKGHSHVYWYRQLPEEGLKFMVYLQKENIIDESGMPKERFSAEFPKEGPSILRIQQVVRGDSAAYFCASSPGSRTSLINEQFFGPGTRLTVL.

DNA for the CDR3: TGTGCCAGCAGCTTGGTGACTTCCCTTAGAGGGGGCTACACCTTC. Amino acids: CASSLVTSLRGGYTF. The V call is TRBV5-6, the J call TRBJ1-2, with D uncertain. This CDR3 region has 15 residues. Trimming removed 0 bases at V and 8 bases at J, with 17 bases between. The V gene's germline CDR1 is SGHDT and CDR2 YYEEEE.

The chain employs TRBV29-1 and TRBJ2-3, with 15 bases matching TRBD2. J lost 5 bases, V lost 7 bases, and 13 bases had no gene match. Germline V gives CDR1 SQVTM, CDR2 ANQGSEA. CDR3 length: 17 residues. The CDR3, as DNA: TGCAGCGCTGATCCCCCGGGACTAGCGGGGGGTGTAGATACGCAGTATTTT. It specifies CSADPPGLAGGVDTQYF.

The J gene is TRBJ2-3, the V gene TRBV5-4; 8 bases fit TRBD2. The CDR3 sequence is 16 residues long. Germline V gene sequence: CDR1 SGHNT, CDR2 YYREEE (reference sequence). The trim removed 4 bases at V and 4 bases at J, leaving 11 bases unmatched. This chain's CDR3 is CASSPGRREVADTQYF. The CDR3 nucleotides read TGTGCCAGCAGCCCCGGGCGGCGGGAGGTCGCAGATACGCAGTATTTT. Variable domain in full (rest from reference TRBV5-4 and TRBJ2-3): ETGVTQSPTHLIKTRGQQVTLRCSSQSGHNTVSWYQQALGQGPQFIFQYYREEENGRGNFPPRFSGLQFPNYSSELNVNALELDDSALYLCASSPGRREVADTQYFGPGTRLTVL.

The V call is TRBV27, the J call TRBJ1-1; D possibly corresponds to TRBD1 (5 bases). The CDR3 contains 15 residues. Trimming took off 6 bases at V and 4 bases at J, with 18 bases between the two ends. CDR1 and CDR2 (germline): MNHEY, SMNVEV (reference sequence). This chain's CDR3 is CASSSHSAGGTEAFF. CDR3 bases: TGTGCCAGCAGCTCTCACTCTGCGGGGGGCACTGAAGCTTTCTTT.

This chain uses TRBV5-1 with TRBJ2-5; D remains unclear. CDR1 is SGHRS and CDR2 is YFSETQ in the germline V gene. V was clipped by 0 bases and J by 5 bases, with 11 bases between them. CDR3 size: 14 residues. The DNA for the CDR3 is TGCGCCAGCAGCTTGGCCGAGGTCGGGGAGACCCAGTACTTC. It translates to CASSLAEVGETQYF.

The genes are TRBV7-2 and TRBJ1-2; the match to TRBD1 covers 9 bases. The CDR3 spans 13 residues. CDR1 SGHTA and CDR2 FQGNSA come from the germline V gene. V lost 3 bases to trimming and J lost 7 bases; unmatched junction nucleotides: 3. This CDR3 reads CASSLGQGRGYTF. CDR3 bases: TGTGCCAGCAGCTTGGGACAGGGACGTGGCTACACCTTC.

The J gene is TRBJ1-6, the V gene TRBV4-2, with 7 bases identical to TRBD1. The CDR3 runs to 16 residues. Trimming took 0 bases from V and 10 from J; bases not matched to a gene: 9. Germline V gene lookup returns CDR1 LGHNA and CDR2 YNFKEQ. In DNA, the CDR3 is TGTGCCAGCAGCCAAGATGCACAGGGGCGTCAATCACCCCTCCACTTT. This encodes CASSQDAQGRQSPLHF.

This chain connects TRBV3-1 (or the pseudogene TRBV3-2) to TRBJ1-1, with D hard to call. This CDR3 spans 15 amino acids. Germline V lookup: CDR1 LGHDT, CDR2 YNNKEL (reference sequence). V was shortened by 5 bases and J by 4 bases, with 17 bases between the two germline ends. CDR3: CASSILGVSGTEAFF. For the CDR3, the DNA is TGTGCCAGCAGCATTTTGGGAGTTTCGGGCACTGAAGCTTTCTTT.

The table lists this clone with a few counts. The gene calls are TRBV1 and TRBJ1-2. TRBV1 is reported as a pseudogene. This CDR3 is 12 amino acids long. Here the CDR3 DNA reads TGCACCAGCAGCCAAGATCCGGGGGGCTACACCTTC. Translating gives CTSSQDPGGYTF.